The 13 T cell receptor beta chains reported below all come from one sample, sequenced in a study of CD8 T cells in Susac syndrome (dated by TCRdb to between 2017 and 2020). Library prep was done by the immunoSEQ multiplex PCR assay. RNA was extracted with the RNeasy kit and about 0.45 to 1 ug was reverse transcribed using random hexamers. TCRdb applied fastp at Q25 and MiXCR to the public reads, then kept only in-frame beta chains. Identical CDR3 protein sequences are pooled into one entry, listed with their most common genes and DNA. Counted in this sample were 150,000 or so distinct CDR3 sequences; roughly 95% of them appeared once. The top ten clones comprise approximately 0.17% of the sample. Sequenced input: CD4+ T cells from PBMCs. Source of these receptors: a human donor with Susac syndrome.

The table lists this clonotype with a few counts. The CDR3 nucleotides read TGTGCCAGCAGCCAGGCTTCTGGGGCCAACGTCCTGACTTTC. Translated: CASSQASGANVLTF. The chain carries TRBV3-1 and TRBJ2-6; D call uncertain. The CDR3 runs to 14 residues. V lost 3 bases to trimming and J lost 1 base, with 4 bases between them. The germline V gene encodes CDR1 LGHDT and CDR2 YNNKEL (reference sequence).

The rearrangement joins TRBV10-3 to TRBJ2-1, with 10 bases matching TRBD2. From germline, CDR1 is ENHRY and CDR2 SYGVKD. The V segment lost 0 bases and the J segment 13 bases; nucleotides outside the gene matches: 6. The CDR3 has 14 residues. The CDR3 is CAISESRAGGPQFF. Here the CDR3 DNA reads TGTGCCATCAGTGAGTCGAGAGCGGGGGGGCCCCAGTTCTTC.

The chain uses TRBV29-1 and TRBJ2-5; 7 bases align to TRBD1. The CDR3 has 13 residues. Germline lookup yields CDR1 SQVTM and CDR2 ANQGSEA. V trimming: 8 bases; J trimming: 2 bases; junction bases outside the gene matches: 8. The DNA for the CDR3 is TGCAGCTTCCGACAGGGCATACAAGAGACCCAGTACTTC. Its translation: CSFRQGIQETQYF.

The V gene is TRBV7-9, the J gene TRBJ1-4, with D uncertain. This CDR3 comprises 13 residues. Deletions cut 2 bases from V and 5 bases from J, with 6 bases between. CDR1 and CDR2 from the germline V gene are SEHNR and FQNEAQ (reference sequence). The CDR3 bases are TGTGCCAGCAGCTTAAATGCGAATGAAAAACTGTTTTTT. Its translation is CASSLNANEKLFF.

The V gene is TRBV5-1, the J gene TRBJ2-5, with D possibly matching TRBD2 (5 bases). The germline V gene has CDR1 SGHRS and CDR2 YFSETQ. The CDR3 length is 13 residues. The V end lost 2 bases, the J end lost 3 bases, and 8 bases lay between the germline ends. The CDR3 region is CASSFGLEETQYF. The CDR3 DNA sequence: TGCGCCAGCAGCTTCGGACTGGAAGAGACCCAGTACTTC.

This chain connects TRBV29-1 to TRBJ1-2; maybe TRBD1 (6 bases). Germline CDR1 is SQVTM and CDR2 is ANQGSEA. The length of the CDR3 is 12 residues. V was trimmed by 7 bases and J by 6 bases, leaving 15 bases between them. CDR3 protein: CSANWGGHGYTF. The CDR3, as DNA: TGCAGCGCCAATTGGGGGGGCCATGGCTACACCTTC. Variable domain in full (rest from reference TRBV29-1 and TRBJ1-2): SAVISQKPSRDICQRGTSLTIQCQVDSQVTMMFWYRQQPGQSLTLIATANQGSEATYESGFVIDKFPISRPNLTFSTLTVSNMSPEDSSIYLCSANWGGHGYTFGSGTRLTVV.

The chain combines TRBV29-1 with TRBJ1-1; 8 bases are a match to TRBD1. Per the germline V gene, CDR1 is SQVTM and CDR2 is ANQGSEA. The J segment lost 1 base and the V segment lost 2 bases, leaving 3 bases of the junction unmatched. The CDR3 has 14 amino acids. CDR3 DNA: TGCAGCGTTGAAATCACAGGGGGGAACACTGAAGCTTTCTTT. It yields the protein CSVEITGGNTEAFF.

The rearrangement links TRBV20-1 to TRBJ2-1; possible D gene TRBD2, 5 bases. The CDR3 length is 13 residues. The V and J ends lost 5 bases and 4 bases respectively, with 12 bases between them. Looked up from germline, CDR1 is DFQATT and CDR2 is SNEGSKA (reference sequence). The CDR3 sequence: CSAWVREYNEQFF. The CDR3 nucleotides read TGCAGTGCTTGGGTAAGGGAGTACAATGAGCAGTTCTTC.

The chain is built from TRBV12-3 or TRBV12-4 and TRBJ1-4; 10 nucleotides line up with TRBD1. Germline trimming cut 5 bases from V and 5 bases from J; bases unmatched to any gene: 2. The CDR3 runs 14 residues. The CDR3 spells CASSPGQGNEKLFF. CDR3 coding DNA: TGTGCCAGCAGTCCGGGACAGGGGAATGAAAAACTGTTTTTT.

V and J are TRBV29-1 and TRBJ2-7; the match to TRBD1 covers 7 bases. The CDR3 runs 13 residues. CDR1 and CDR2 from the germline V gene are SQVTM and ANQGSEA. J was trimmed by 6 bases and V by 0 bases; bases with no gene match: 5. CDR3 loop: CSVEEGRQGEQYF. The CDR3 DNA follows: TGCAGCGTTGAAGAGGGGAGACAGGGCGAGCAGTACTTC.

The rearrangement uses TRBV27 and TRBJ1-4; D unclear. V was trimmed by 6 bases and J by 8 bases, leaving 13 bases between them. This CDR3 comprises 13 residues. Germline V gene sequence: CDR1 MNHEY, CDR2 SMNVEV (reference sequence). The CDR3 reads CASSSRAEEKLFF. CDR3 DNA: TGTGCCAGCAGCTCCCGCGCAGAAGAAAAACTGTTTTTT.

J is TRBJ2-7 and V is TRBV29-1; TRBD1 or TRBD2 may be the D gene (5 bases each). This CDR3 region has 11 residues. V dropped 6 bases and J dropped 7 bases, with 13 bases sitting between them. Per germline, CDR1 SQVTM and CDR2 ANQGSEA. CDR3 nucleotides: TGCAGCGTAGCGGACACCCTGGAGCAGTACTTC. As protein: CSVADTLEQYF.

J is TRBJ1-2 and V is TRBV7-8; D perhaps matches TRBD1 (5 bases). Germline CDR1 is SGHVS and CDR2 is FQNEAQ. V was trimmed by 4 bases and J by 7 bases, leaving 19 bases between them. The CDR3 spans 15 residues. DNA for the CDR3: TGTGCCAGCAGCTCGCAAGGGGACGGGGTGGCTGGCTACACCTTC. Translated: CASSSQGDGVAGYTF.